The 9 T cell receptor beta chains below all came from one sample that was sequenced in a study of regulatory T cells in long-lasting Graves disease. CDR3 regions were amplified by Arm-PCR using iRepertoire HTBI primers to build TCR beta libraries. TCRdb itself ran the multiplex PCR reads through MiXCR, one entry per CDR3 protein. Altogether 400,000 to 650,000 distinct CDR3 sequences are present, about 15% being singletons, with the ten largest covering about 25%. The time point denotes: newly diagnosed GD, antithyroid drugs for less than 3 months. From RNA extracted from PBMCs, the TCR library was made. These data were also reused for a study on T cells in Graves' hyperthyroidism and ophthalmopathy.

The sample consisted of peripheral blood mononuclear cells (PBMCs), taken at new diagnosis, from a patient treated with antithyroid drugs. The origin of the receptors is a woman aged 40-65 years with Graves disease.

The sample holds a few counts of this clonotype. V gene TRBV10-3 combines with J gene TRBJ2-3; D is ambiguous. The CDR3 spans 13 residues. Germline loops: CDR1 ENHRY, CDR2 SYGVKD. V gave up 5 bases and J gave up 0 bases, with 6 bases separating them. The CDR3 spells CAISPLSTDTQYF. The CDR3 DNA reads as TGTGCCATCAGTCCCCTCAGCACAGATACGCAGTATTTT.

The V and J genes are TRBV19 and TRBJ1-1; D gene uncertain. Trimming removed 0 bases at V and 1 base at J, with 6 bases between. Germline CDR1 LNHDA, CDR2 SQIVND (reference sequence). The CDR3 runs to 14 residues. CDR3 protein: CASSIDLTNTEAFF. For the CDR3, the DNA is TGTGCCAGTAGTATAGATCTCACGAACACTGAAGCTTTCTTT.

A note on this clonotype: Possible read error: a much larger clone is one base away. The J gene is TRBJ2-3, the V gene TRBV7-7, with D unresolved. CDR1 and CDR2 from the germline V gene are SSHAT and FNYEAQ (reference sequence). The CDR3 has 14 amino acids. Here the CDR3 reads CASSLGSRTDTQCF. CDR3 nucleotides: TGTGCTAGCAGCTTAGGGTCGAGAACAGATACGCAGTGTTTT.

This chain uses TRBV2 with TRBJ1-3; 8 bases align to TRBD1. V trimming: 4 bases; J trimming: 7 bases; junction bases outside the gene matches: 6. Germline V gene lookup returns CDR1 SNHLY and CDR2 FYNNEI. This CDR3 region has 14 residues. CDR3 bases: TGTGCCAGCAGTGTCGACAGGGGCGGTAACACCATATATTTT. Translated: CASSVDRGGNTIYF.

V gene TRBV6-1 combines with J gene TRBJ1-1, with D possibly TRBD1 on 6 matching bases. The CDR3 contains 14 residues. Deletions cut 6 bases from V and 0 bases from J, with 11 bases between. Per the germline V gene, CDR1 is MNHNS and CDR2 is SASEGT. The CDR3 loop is CASRPGALNTEAFF. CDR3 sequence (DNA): TGTGCCAGCAGACCGGGGGCCCTGAACACTGAAGCTTTCTTT.

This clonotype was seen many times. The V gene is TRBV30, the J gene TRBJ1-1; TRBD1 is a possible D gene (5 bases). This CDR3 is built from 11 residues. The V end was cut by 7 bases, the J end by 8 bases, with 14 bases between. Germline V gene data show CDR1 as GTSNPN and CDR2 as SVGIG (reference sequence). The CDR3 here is CASTRGREAFF. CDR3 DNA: TGTGCCTCCACCCGGGGCAGGGAAGCTTTCTTT.

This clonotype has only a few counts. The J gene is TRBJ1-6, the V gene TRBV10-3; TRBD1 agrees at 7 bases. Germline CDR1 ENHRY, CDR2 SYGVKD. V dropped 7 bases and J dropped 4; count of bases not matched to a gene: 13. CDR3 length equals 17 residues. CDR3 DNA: TGTGCCATCATCTCCTCCAGGGGGACCGATTATAATTCACCCCTCCACTTT. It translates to CAIISSRGTDYNSPLHF.

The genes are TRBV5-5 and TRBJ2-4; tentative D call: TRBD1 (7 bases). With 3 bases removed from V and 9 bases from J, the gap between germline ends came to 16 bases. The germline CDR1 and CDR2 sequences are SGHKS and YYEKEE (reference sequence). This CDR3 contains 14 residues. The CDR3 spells CASSSQGGFGIQYF. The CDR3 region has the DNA TGTGCCAGCAGCTCCCAGGGGGGTTTTGGCATTCAGTACTTC.

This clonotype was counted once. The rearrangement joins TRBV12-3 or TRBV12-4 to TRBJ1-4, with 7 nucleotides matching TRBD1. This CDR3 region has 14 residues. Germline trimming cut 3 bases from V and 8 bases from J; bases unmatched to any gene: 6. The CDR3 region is CASSFGRGREKLFF. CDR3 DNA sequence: TGTGCCAGCAGTTTCGGGAGGGGGCGAGAAAAACTGTTTTTT.